The 9 T cell receptor beta chains below were found in one sample sequenced in a study of beta chain features in type 1 diabetes. The whole isolated RNA underwent reverse transcription, so sequencing captured expressed TCRB transcripts. Profiled with immunoSEQ multiplex PCR; TCRdb holds only in-frame clones, not every one. This table holds about 230,000 clones, over 7.5% found once. Specimen: naive CD4+ T cells from blood. These receptors all stem from a woman under 30 in good health.

The sample holds many counts of this clone. V usage is TRBV7-2 and J usage is TRBJ1-2; no clear D. CDR1 and CDR2 from the germline V gene are SGHTA and FQGNSA. V was pared by 5 bases and J by 6 bases, with 16 bases between. This CDR3 contains 14 residues. CDR3 sequence (DNA): TGTGCCAGCAGCCCCGCCTCCGGGTTGAATGGCTACACCTTC. As protein: CASSPASGLNGYTF.

The rearrangement joins TRBV6-5 to TRBJ2-7; D is perhaps TRBD2 (8 bases). The CDR3 sequence is 15 residues long. Germline V gene lookup returns CDR1 MNHEY and CDR2 SVGAGI. V was shortened by 4 bases and J by 4 bases, with 17 bases between the two germline ends. The CDR3 loop reads CASSSGGTAPYEQYF. The CDR3 bases are TGTGCCAGCAGTTCGGGAGGGACAGCTCCGTACGAGCAGTACTTC.

This chain links TRBV19 with TRBJ2-1; 12 bases agree with TRBD2. The V gene's germline CDR1 is LNHDA and CDR2 SQIVND (reference sequence). The CDR3 has 16 amino acids. J lost 6 bases, V lost 6 bases, and 9 bases had no gene match. Written as DNA, the CDR3 is TGTGCCAGTAGCCCCGGACTAGCGGGACGGGGCAATGAGCAGTTCTTC. Translating it yields CASSPGLAGRGNEQFF. Full variable domain (outside the CDR3, taken from reference TRBV19 and TRBJ2-1): DGGITQSPKYLFRKEGQNVTLSCEQNLNHDAMYWYRQDPGQGLRLIYYSQIVNDFQKGDIAEGYSVSREKKESFPLTVTSAQKNPTAFYLCASSPGLAGRGNEQFFGPGTRLTVL.

The chain combines TRBV5-1 with TRBJ2-7, with D tentatively TRBD1 (6 bases). V lost 4 bases and J lost 2, with 13 bases in between. The CDR3 extends over 14 amino acids. The germline V gene encodes CDR1 SGHRS and CDR2 YFSETQ. The CDR3 loop is CASSPTGLPYEQYF. DNA of the CDR3: TGCGCCAGCAGCCCAACAGGGCTCCCCTACGAGCAGTACTTC.

V usage is TRBV6-5 and J usage is TRBJ1-1; 10 bases map to TRBD1. Germline V CDR1 and CDR2: MNHEY, SVGAGI. The V and J ends lost 5 bases and 4 bases, in that order; junction bases with no gene match: 1. The CDR3 runs to 13 residues. Written as DNA, the CDR3 is TGTGCCAGCAGTCGGACAGGGGGCACTGAAGCTTTCTTT. Its translation is CASSRTGGTEAFF.

There are a few counts of this clone. The rearrangement uses TRBV6-5 and TRBJ1-1; D remains unclear. Germline V lookup: CDR1 MNHEY, CDR2 SVGAGI. This CDR3 comprises 12 residues. V shed 5 bases and J shed 5 bases, with 9 bases lying between them. The CDR3 reads CASSTPETEAFF. Here the CDR3 DNA reads TGTGCCAGCAGTACCCCCGAGACTGAAGCTTTCTTT.

The rearrangement links TRBV5-6 to TRBJ2-5, with 9 positions matching TRBD1. This CDR3 has 15 amino acids. The V segment lost 1 base and the J segment 1 base; nucleotides outside the gene matches: 2. Germline V gene sequence: CDR1 SGHDT, CDR2 YYEEEE. The CDR3 here is CASSLPDRGQETQYF. DNA of the CDR3: TGTGCCAGCAGCTTGCCGGACAGGGGCCAAGAGACCCAGTACTTC.

This clone has only a few counts. This chain joins TRBV21-1 and TRBJ2-7; TRBD1 is the table's D call, not checked against the DNA. TRBV21-1 corresponds to a pseudogene. The length of the CDR3 is 12 residues. CDR3 protein: CASSKVRGEQYF. CDR3 in DNA: TGTGCCAGCAGCAAGGTCAGGGGCGAGCAGTACTTC.

This chain joins TRBV7-9 and TRBJ2-5, with 7 bases that match TRBD2. This CDR3 spans 16 amino acids. The V gene's germline CDR1 is SEHNR and CDR2 FQNEAQ (reference sequence). The J segment lost 1 base and the V segment lost 1 base, leaving 6 bases of the junction unmatched. The CDR3 nucleotides read TGTGCCAGCAGCTTAGACCGGGGGGTCGTCCAAGAGACCCAGTACTTC. This gives the protein CASSLDRGVVQETQYF.